Sequencing of this T cell receptor beta chain was carried out in a study of cytomegalovirus exposure and HLA in healthy donors. On the study more broadly: Approximately 85 million unique TCRs from HLA-typed donors made up an early data release. Findings and caveats of the study: TCR beta sequences reportedly predicted the HLA-A and HLA-B alleles of most subjects accurately.

The table lists this clone with a few counts. As yet, its antigen is unknown. Trimming stripped 2 bases from V and 7 bases from J, with 9 bases between. CDR3 size: 13 residues. Per the germline V gene, CDR1 is GTSNPN and CDR2 is SVGIG (reference sequence). PCR involved 60 Vbeta and 13 Jbeta primers. Measured with immunoSEQ multiplex PCR; TCRdb has only the in-frame clones, and not every one. Here the sample spans under 90,000 clones, 70% being singletons. The receptor comes from a woman between 50 and 59 years old in good health and CMV-seropositive. Sequencing input: PBMCs. The rearrangement joins TRBV30 to TRBJ1-6, with unresolved D. The CDR3 DNA is TGTGCCTGGAGTTACGGAGAGAATTCACCCCTCCACTTT. Its protein is CAWSYGENSPLHF.